This T cell receptor beta chain was sequenced for a study of blood T cell repertoires in COVID-19. Overall study context: COVID-19 samples, acute and convalescent, were from the United States, Italy and Spain. T cells, B-cell-depleted T cells, or PBMCs provided the cDNA or gDNA that served as material.

Methods used by the authors: By means of reference gene primer amplification, nucleated cell counts were estimated. Clones were sequenced by immunoSEQ multiplex PCR, and TCRdb holds only the in-frame ones, with some missing. V, J and clone size are those of that table, while D and trimming were read from the DNA. The profile covers under 110,000 clones, with roughly four fifths appearing a single time and around 14% taken by the ten largest. The CDR3 is 15 residues long. V lost 2 bases and J lost 4; bases outside the gene matches: 1. Germline lookup yields CDR1 MDHEN and CDR2 SYDVKM. This chain links TRBV28 with TRBJ2-7; 14 bases are a match to TRBD2. The clonotype was recovered from a woman aged 55-69 years with acute or convalescent COVID-19. Sequencing was performed on peripheral blood. DNA for the CDR3: TGTGCCAGCAGTTTAGGACTAGCGGGGGGATACGAGCAGTACTTC. Its protein product is CASSLGLAGGYEQYF.